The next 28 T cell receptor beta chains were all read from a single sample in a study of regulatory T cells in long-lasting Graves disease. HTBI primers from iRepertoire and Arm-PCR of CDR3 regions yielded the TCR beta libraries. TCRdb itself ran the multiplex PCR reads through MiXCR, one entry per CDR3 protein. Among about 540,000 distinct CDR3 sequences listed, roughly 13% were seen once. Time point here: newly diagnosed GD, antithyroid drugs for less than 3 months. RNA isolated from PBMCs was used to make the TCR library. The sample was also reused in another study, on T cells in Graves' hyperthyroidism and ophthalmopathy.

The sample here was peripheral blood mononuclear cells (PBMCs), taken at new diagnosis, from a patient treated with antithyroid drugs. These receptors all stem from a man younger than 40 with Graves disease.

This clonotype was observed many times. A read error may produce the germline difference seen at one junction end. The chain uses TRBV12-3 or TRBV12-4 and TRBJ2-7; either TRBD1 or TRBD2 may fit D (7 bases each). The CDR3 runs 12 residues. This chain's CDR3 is CASSLGGDSRNF. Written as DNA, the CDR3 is TGTGCCAGCAGTTTGGGGGGGGACAGCAGAAACTTC.

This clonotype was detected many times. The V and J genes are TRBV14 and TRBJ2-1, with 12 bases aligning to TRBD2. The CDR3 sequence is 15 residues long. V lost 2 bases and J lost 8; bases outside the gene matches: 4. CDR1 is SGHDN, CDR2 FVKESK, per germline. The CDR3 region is CASSQLAGGPHEQFF. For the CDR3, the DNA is TGTGCCAGCAGCCAACTAGCGGGAGGGCCCCATGAGCAGTTCTTC.

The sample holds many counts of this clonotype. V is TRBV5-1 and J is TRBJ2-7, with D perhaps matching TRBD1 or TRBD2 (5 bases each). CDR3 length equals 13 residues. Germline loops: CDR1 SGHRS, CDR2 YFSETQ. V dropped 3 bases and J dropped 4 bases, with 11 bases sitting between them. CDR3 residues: CASSWDVGYEQYF. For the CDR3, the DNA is TGCGCCAGCAGCTGGGACGTAGGATACGAGCAGTACTTC. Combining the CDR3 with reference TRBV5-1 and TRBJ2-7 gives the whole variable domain KAGVTQTPRYLIKTRGQQVTLSCSPISGHRSVSWYQQTPGQGLQFLFEYFSETQRNKGNFPGRFSGRQFSNSRSEMNVSTLELGDSALYLCASSWDVGYEQYFGPGTRLTVT.

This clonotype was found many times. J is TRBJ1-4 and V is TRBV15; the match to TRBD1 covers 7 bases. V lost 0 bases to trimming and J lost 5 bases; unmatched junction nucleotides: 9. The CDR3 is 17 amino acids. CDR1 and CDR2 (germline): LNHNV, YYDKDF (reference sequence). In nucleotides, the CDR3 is TGTGCCACCAGCAGAGATAGACAGGGCGCAAGGAATGAAAAACTGTTTTTT. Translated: CATSRDRQGARNEKLFF.

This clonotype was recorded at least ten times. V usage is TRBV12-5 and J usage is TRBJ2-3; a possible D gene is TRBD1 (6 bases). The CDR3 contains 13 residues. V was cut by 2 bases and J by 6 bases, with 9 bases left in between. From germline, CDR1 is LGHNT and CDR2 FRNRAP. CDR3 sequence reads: CASGLLQGDTQYF. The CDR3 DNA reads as TGTGCTAGTGGTTTGCTCCAGGGGGATACGCAGTATTTT.

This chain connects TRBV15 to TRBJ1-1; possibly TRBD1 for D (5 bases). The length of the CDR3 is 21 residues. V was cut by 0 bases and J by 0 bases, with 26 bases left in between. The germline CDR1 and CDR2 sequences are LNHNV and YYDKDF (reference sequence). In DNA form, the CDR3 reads TGTGCCACCAGCAGAGAGCCCGGGAGGGACTCAAGGGTTCCTATGAACACTGAAGCTTTCTTT. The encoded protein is CATSREPGRDSRVPMNTEAFF.

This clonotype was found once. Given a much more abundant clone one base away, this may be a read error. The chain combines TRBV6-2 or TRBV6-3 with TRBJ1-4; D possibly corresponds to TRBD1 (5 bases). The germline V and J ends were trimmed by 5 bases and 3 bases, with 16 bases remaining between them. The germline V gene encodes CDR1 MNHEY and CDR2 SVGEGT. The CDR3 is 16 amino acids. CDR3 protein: CASSKGKGTANEKLFF. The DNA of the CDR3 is TGTGCCAGCAGTAAAGGAAAAGGGACGGCTAATGAAAAACTGTTTTTT.

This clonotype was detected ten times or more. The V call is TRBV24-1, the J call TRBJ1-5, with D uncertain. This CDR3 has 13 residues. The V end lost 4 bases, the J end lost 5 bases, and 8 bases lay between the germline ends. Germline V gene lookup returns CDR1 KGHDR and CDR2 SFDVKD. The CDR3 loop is CATSDHSDQPQHF. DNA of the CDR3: TGTGCCACCAGTGACCACAGCGATCAGCCCCAGCATTTT.

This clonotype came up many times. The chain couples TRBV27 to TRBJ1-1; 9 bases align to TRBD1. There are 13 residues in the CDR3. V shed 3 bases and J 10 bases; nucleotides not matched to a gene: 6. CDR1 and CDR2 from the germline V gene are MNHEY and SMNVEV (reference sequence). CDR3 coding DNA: TGTGCCAGCAGTTTCCTAAGGGGACAGGGAGCTTTCTTT. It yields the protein CASSFLRGQGAFF.

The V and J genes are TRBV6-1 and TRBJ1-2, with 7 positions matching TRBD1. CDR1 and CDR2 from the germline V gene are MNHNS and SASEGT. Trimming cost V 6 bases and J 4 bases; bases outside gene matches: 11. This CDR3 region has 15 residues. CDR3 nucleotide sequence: TGTGCCAGCAGCTCCGGGACAGCCATTCCCTATGGCTACACCTTC. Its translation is CASSSGTAIPYGYTF.

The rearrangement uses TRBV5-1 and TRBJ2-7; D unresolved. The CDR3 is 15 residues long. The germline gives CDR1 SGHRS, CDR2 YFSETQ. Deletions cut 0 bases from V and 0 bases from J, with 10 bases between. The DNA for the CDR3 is TGCGCCAGCAGCTTGGGGTATCTAAGCTCCTACGAGCAGTACTTC. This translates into CASSLGYLSSYEQYF.

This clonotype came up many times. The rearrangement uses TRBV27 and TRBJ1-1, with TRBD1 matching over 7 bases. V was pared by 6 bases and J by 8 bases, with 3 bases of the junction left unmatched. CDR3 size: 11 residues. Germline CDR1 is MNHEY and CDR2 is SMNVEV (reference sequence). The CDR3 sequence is CASRRQGEAFF. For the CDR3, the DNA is TGTGCCAGCAGACGACAGGGAGAAGCTTTCTTT.

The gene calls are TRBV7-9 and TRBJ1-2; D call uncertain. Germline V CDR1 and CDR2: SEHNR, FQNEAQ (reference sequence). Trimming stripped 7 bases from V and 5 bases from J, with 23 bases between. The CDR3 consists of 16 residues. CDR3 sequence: CASKLTGPGKLYGYTF. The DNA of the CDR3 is TGTGCCAGCAAACTGACGGGTCCAGGAAAATTGTATGGCTACACCTTC.

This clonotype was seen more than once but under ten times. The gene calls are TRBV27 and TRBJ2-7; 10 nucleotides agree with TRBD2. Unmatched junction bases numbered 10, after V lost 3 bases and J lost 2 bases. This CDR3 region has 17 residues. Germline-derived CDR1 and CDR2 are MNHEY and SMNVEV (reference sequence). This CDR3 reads CASSLGLAGAKAYEQYF. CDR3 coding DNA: TGTGCCAGCAGTTTGGGCCTAGCGGGAGCAAAAGCCTACGAGCAGTACTTC.

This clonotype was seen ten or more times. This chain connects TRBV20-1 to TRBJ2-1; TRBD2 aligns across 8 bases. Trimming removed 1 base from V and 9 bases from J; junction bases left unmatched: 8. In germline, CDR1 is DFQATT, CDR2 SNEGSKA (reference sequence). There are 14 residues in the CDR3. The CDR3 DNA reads TGCAGTGCTAGAGTTTTTAGCGGGAACGGTGAGCAGTTCTTC. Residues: CSARVFSGNGEQFF.

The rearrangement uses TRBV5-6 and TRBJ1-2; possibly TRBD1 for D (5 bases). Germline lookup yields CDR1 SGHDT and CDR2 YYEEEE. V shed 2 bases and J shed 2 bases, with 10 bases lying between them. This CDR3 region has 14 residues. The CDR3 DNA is TGTGCCAGCAGCTTTCAGGGTATAAACTATGGCTACACCTTC. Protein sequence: CASSFQGINYGYTF.

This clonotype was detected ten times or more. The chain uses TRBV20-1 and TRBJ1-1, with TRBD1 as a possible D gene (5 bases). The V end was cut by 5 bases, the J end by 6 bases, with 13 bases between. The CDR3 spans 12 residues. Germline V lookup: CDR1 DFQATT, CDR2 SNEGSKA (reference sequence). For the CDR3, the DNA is TGCAGTGCTGGGGGGGGTAATTCTGAAGCTTTCTTT. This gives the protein CSAGGGNSEAFF.

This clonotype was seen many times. This CDR3 is CASSLLAKVHEQYF. The CDR3 DNA follows: TGTGCCAGCAGTTTACTGGCTAAAGTACACGAGCAGTACTTC. The rearrangement uses TRBV12-3 or TRBV12-4 and TRBJ2-7; D gene ambiguous. The CDR3 has 14 amino acids. Trimming cost V 2 bases and J 5 bases, with 13 bases left between them.

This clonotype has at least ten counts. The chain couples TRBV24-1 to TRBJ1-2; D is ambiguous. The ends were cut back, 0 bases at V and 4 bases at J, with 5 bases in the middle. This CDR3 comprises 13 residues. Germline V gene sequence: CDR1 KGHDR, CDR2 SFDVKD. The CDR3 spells CATSDLDFYGYTF. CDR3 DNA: TGTGCCACCAGTGATTTGGACTTCTATGGCTACACCTTC.

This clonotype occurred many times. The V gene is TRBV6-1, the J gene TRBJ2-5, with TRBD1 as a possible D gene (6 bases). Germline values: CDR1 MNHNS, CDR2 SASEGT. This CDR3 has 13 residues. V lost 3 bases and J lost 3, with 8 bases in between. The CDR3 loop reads CASSEAGEETQYF. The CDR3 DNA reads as TGTGCCAGCAGTGAGGCAGGGGAAGAGACCCAGTACTTC.

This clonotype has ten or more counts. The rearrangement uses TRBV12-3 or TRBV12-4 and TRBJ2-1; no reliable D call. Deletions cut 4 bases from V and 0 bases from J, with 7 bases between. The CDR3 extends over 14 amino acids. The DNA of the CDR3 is TGTGCCAGCAGTTACCAAAACTCCTACAATGAGCAGTTCTTC. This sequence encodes CASSYQNSYNEQFF.

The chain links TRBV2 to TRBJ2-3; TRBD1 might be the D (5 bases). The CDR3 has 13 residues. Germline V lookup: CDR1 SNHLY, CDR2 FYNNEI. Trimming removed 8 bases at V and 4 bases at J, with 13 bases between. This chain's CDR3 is CASRSGFSDTQYF. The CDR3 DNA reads TGTGCCAGCCGGTCAGGGTTCTCAGATACGCAGTATTTT.

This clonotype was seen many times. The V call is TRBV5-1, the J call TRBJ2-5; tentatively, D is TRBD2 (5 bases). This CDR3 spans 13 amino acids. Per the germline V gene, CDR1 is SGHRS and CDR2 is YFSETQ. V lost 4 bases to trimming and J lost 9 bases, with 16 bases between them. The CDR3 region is CASSPRILGAQYF. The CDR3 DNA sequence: TGCGCCAGCAGCCCCCGGATACTCGGGGCCCAGTACTTC.

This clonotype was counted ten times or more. The CDR3 coding sequence is TGTGCCTGGACTGTAGGGGCCCGGGCGTCCTACAATGAGCAGTTCTTC. Its protein is CAWTVGARASYNEQFF. This sequence joins TRBV30 and TRBJ2-1, with D tentatively TRBD1 (5 bases). Trimming removed 4 bases from V and 1 base from J, with 17 bases in between. This CDR3 spans 16 amino acids. The germline V gene has CDR1 GTSNPN and CDR2 SVGIG (reference sequence).

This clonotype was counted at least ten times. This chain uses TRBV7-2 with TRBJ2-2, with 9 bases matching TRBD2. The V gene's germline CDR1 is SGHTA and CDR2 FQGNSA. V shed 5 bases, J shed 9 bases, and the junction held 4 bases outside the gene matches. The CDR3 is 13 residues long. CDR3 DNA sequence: TGTGCCAGCAGCCGGACTAGCGAAAGGGAGCTGTTTTTT. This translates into CASSRTSERELFF.

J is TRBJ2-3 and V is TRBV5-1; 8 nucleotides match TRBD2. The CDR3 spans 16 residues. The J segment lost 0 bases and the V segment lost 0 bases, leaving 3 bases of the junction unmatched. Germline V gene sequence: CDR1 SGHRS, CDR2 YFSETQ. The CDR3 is CASSLGVAGSTDTQYF. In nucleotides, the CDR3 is TGCGCCAGCAGCTTGGGAGTAGCGGGGAGCACAGATACGCAGTATTTT.

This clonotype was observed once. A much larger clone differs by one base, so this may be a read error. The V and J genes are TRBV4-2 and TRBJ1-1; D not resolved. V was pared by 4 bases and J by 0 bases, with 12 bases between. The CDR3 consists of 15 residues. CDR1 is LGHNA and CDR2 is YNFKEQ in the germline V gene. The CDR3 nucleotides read TGTGCCAGCAGCCGGACTTCCTTCATGAACACTGAAGCTTTCTTT. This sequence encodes CASSRTSFMNTEAFF.

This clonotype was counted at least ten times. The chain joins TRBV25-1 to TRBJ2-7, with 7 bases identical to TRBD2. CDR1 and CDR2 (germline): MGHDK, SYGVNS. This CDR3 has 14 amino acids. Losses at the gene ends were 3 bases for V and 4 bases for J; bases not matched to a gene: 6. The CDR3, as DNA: TGTGCCAGCAGTGATGGCGGGAGTACTTACGAGCAGTACTTC. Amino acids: CASSDGGSTYEQYF.